The 11 T cell receptor beta chains reported below all come from one sample, sequenced in a study of cytomegalovirus exposure and HLA in healthy donors. The protocol was immunoSEQ multiplex PCR, while the TCRdb copy is restricted to in-frame clones and leaves out a portion. The data contain approximately 120,000 clones, around 95% of them seen just once; the ten biggest clones take up less than 2%. The sequenced sample was PBMCs. Receptor source: a man aged 18 to 29 in good health and CMV-seronegative.

The chain carries TRBV4-3 and TRBJ2-4; D remains unclear. Germline V gene lookup returns CDR1 LGHNA and CDR2 YSLEER. The CDR3 is made up of 15 amino acids. The V and J ends lost 1 base and 0 bases respectively, with 7 bases between them. The CDR3 loop is CASSQGDSAKNIQYF. The CDR3, as DNA: TGCGCCAGCAGCCAAGGAGATTCAGCCAAAAACATTCAGTACTTC.

The CDR3 DNA reads TGTGCCAGCAGTGGAGGAAGGCAGCTATTCTCTGGAAACACCATATATTTT. Its protein is CASSGGRQLFSGNTIYF. The V call is TRBV6-1, the J call TRBJ1-3; D remains ambiguous. The length of the CDR3 is 17 residues. Germline V CDR1 and CDR2: MNHNS, SASEGT. V was shortened by 4 bases and J by 0 bases, with 16 bases between the two germline ends.

The chain recombines TRBV5-1 with TRBJ2-3, with D unresolved. Deletions cut 0 bases from V and 6 bases from J, with 8 bases between. CDR1 SGHRS and CDR2 YFSETQ come from the germline V gene. This CDR3 comprises 13 residues. In nucleotides, the CDR3 is TGCGCCAGCAGCTTGGCCCCCTTTGATACGCAGTATTTT. Translating gives CASSLAPFDTQYF.

V gene TRBV21-1 combines with J gene TRBJ2-2; the D call in the table, TRBD1, was not verified against the DNA. TRBV21-1 is assigned pseudogene status. The length of the CDR3 is 13 residues. The CDR3 loop is CASTPGYTGELFF. DNA of the CDR3: TGTGCCAGCACCCCAGGGTACACCGGGGAGCTGTTTTTT.

The rearrangement uses TRBV6-1 and TRBJ1-2, with a weak D call TRBD1 (6 bases). Trimming took off 8 bases at V and 0 bases at J, with 10 bases between the two ends. Germline assignment: CDR1 MNHNS and CDR2 SASEGT. The CDR3 runs to 13 residues. This CDR3 is CASSRGANYGYTF. The CDR3, as DNA: TGTGCCAGCTCCAGGGGAGCTAACTATGGCTACACCTTC.

The chain couples TRBV7-2 to TRBJ2-1, with 11 bases aligning to TRBD2. Germline CDR1 is SGHTA and CDR2 is FQGNSA. The trim removed 5 bases at V and 1 base at J, leaving 7 bases unmatched. The CDR3 runs 17 residues. CDR3 nucleotides: TGTGCCAGCAGCCACCTTCTAGCGGGGGGTTCCTACAATGAGCAGTTCTTC. Residues: CASSHLLAGGSYNEQFF.

The V gene is TRBV30, the J gene TRBJ1-4, with 7 nucleotides matching TRBD1. Germline CDR1 GTSNPN, CDR2 SVGIG (reference sequence). The CDR3 is 15 residues long. J lost 5 bases, V lost 2 bases, and 8 bases had no gene match. The CDR3 region is CAWSLTGAGNEKLFF. DNA for the CDR3: TGTGCCTGGAGTCTTACAGGGGCAGGGAATGAAAAACTGTTTTTT.

The chain recombines TRBV30 with TRBJ2-1, with TRBD2 identical over 10 bases. CDR1 is GTSNPN, CDR2 SVGIG, per germline (reference sequence). This CDR3 is 19 amino acids long. V lost 1 base and J lost 1; bases outside the gene matches: 13. CDR3 sequence (DNA): TGTGCCTGGAGTGGGCTAGCGGGAGTATCTTCCCCGTCCTACAATGAGCAGTTCTTC. Protein product: CAWSGLAGVSSPSYNEQFF.

The chain combines TRBV18 with TRBJ2-1; 12 bases are a match to TRBD2. The germline CDR1 and CDR2 sequences are KGHSH and LQKENI. The trim removed 6 bases at V and 10 bases at J, leaving 13 bases unmatched. The CDR3 covers 16 residues. The CDR3 is CASSRETSGGTGEQFF. Written as DNA, the CDR3 is TGTGCCAGCTCCCGGGAAACTAGCGGGGGGACAGGCGAGCAGTTCTTC.

This chain connects TRBV29-1 to TRBJ1-1, with 9 bases matching TRBD1. Trimming at V came to 6 bases and at J to 6 bases, leaving 8 bases not matched to a gene. The V gene's germline CDR1 is SQVTM and CDR2 ANQGSEA. The CDR3 runs 13 residues. CDR3 sequence: CSVSDRGGAEAFF. The CDR3 coding sequence is TGCAGCGTGTCCGACAGGGGGGGAGCTGAAGCTTTCTTT.

The gene calls are TRBV10-2 and TRBJ2-2, with 11 bases that match TRBD2. The junction had 9 bases not matched to a gene; V was cut back by 3 bases and J by 3 bases. The CDR3 spans 18 residues. Germline V lookup: CDR1 WSHSY, CDR2 SAAADI. As DNA, the CDR3 is TGCGCCAGCAGTGACAAGGTAGCGGGAGGGCCGGACACCGGGGAGCTGTTTTTT. Translation: CASSDKVAGGPDTGELFF.